This T cell receptor beta chain was recorded in a study of response to subunit inactivated influenza vaccine. CDR3 length: 14 residues. Germline CDR1 GTSNPN, CDR2 SVGIG (reference sequence). The ends were cut back, 2 bases at V and 1 base at J, with 11 bases in the middle. Study-wide results and caveats: That few new T cells are recruited by each seasonal influenza vaccination was the authors' suggestion.

This clonotype was recorded at least ten times. What it binds is unknown. MiXCR, run by TCRdb on the RT-PCR reads, gives a single entry per CDR3 protein. The data show some 480,000 distinct CDR3 sequences, with 9.5% to 13% seen just once and over 9.5% held by the top ten. The sample consisted of PBMCs from blood, taken 45 days after vaccination. This TCR was sampled from a man aged 50-60 years who received an inactivated influenza vaccine. The rearrangement joins TRBV30 to TRBJ1-1; D unresolved. The CDR3: CAWSRPGRNTEAFF. Written as DNA, the CDR3 is TGTGCCTGGAGTAGGCCGGGGAGGAACACTGAAGCTTTCTTT.